The clone carrying this T cell receptor (beta chain) was seen more than once but under ten times. Vbeta (60) and Jbeta (13) primers were used in the PCR. Sequenced by immunoSEQ multiplex PCR; TCRdb stores in-frame clones only, minus some. This table has some 150,000 clones, 79% appearing once. Despite likely unrecorded immune exposures, the donors were nominally healthy at the time of sampling. The data derive from a study of cytomegalovirus exposure and HLA in healthy donors. Germline CDR1 SQVTM, CDR2 ANQGSEA. The trim removed 1 base at V and 3 bases at J, leaving 0 bases unmatched. The CDR3 spans 12 residues.

The chain is built from TRBV29-1 and TRBJ2-7; 7 bases line up with TRBD2. This clonotype was sampled from a man aged 45 to 65 in good health and CMV-seropositive. The sequencing sample was made of PBMCs. Here the CDR3 reads CSVEAGGYEQYF. The DNA for the CDR3 is TGCAGCGTTGAAGCGGGAGGCTACGAGCAGTACTTC.